A selection of T cell receptor beta chains follows, all from one sample in a study of T cell responses to AZD1222 COVID-19 vaccine. Clones were read by immunoSEQ multiplex PCR, and TCRdb kept only the in-frame ones, dropping some. The sample lists 25,000 to 35,000 clones; 78% were seen once. Material: peripheral blood, obtained on day 0 of AZD1222 vaccination. The origin of the receptors is an adult in good health. Each CDR3 is given with its conserved first and last residue. A D gene is named only where the DNA matches it firmly. Clone sizes are given selectively: once, few, many, or a class where the clone is expanded.

cdr3_nt	cdr3_aa	clone_size	v_call	j_call	d_call
TGTGCCAGCTCACCACCGTCTTCTGGGGGGGCGCATTCGGGCTACACCTTC	CASSPPSSGGAHSGYTF	NA	TRBV18	TRBJ1-2	NA
TGCGCCAGCAGCTTCACGCCGAAATTGAACACTGAAGCTTTCTTT	CASSFTPKLNTEAFF	few	TRBV5-1	TRBJ1-1	NA
TGTGCCAGCAGCTCAAGCGGGGGGGCCGGCAATGAGCAGTTCTTC	CASSSSGGAGNEQFF	NA	TRBV7-2	TRBJ2-1	TRBD2
TGTGCCACCTATAATCCACAGGGGGAAGGCTACACCTTC	CATYNPQGEGYTF	NA	TRBV6-5	TRBJ1-2	TRBD1
TGTGCCAGTAGTCCCCTAACCACGGGCGAAAAACTGTTTTTT	CASSPLTTGEKLFF	once	TRBV19	TRBJ1-4	NA
TGTGCCAGCAGCCCGTACGGTTCTAACTATGGCTACACCTTC	CASSPYGSNYGYTF	NA	TRBV27	TRBJ1-2	NA
TGTGCCAGCAGCCCGAGGACAGCTACGAACACTGAAGCTTTCTTT	CASSPRTATNTEAFF	few	TRBV7-9	TRBJ1-1	NA
TGCGCCAGCAGCCCGGGGACTAGCGGAGAGACCCAGTACTTC	CASSPGTSGETQYF	NA	TRBV5-1	TRBJ2-5	TRBD2
TGTGCCAGCAGCTCTCCGACAGGGAGGAGCAATCAGCCCCAGCATTTT	CASSSPTGRSNQPQHF	NA	TRBV11-3	TRBJ1-5	TRBD1
TGTGCCAGCAGCCCTCCGGGACTAGCGGGAGGCACAGATACGCAGTATTTT	CASSPPGLAGGTDTQYF	NA	TRBV7-3	TRBJ2-3	TRBD2
TGTGCCAGCAGCTTAGGACAAAACACTGAAGCTTTCTTT	CASSLGQNTEAFF	medium-sized	TRBV13	TRBJ1-1	NA
TGTGCCAGCAGCTTTAGGCGGGAAGAGACCCAGTACTTC	CASSFRREETQYF	NA	TRBV5-5	TRBJ2-5	NA
TGTGCCAGCAGCCCGCTGACAGGGAAGAGCACTGAAGCTTTCTTT	CASSPLTGKSTEAFF	NA	TRBV5-6	TRBJ1-1	TRBD1
TGTGCCAGCAGTGTAGCAGGGTCTAATTCACCCCTCCACTTT	CASSVAGSNSPLHF	few	TRBV6-4	TRBJ1-6	NA
TGTGCCACCAGACCGGACTCTACCCCGGGGGAGCTGTTTTTT	CATRPDSTPGELFF	NA	TRBV24-1	TRBJ2-2	NA
TGTGCCAGCAGCGTAGTCTGGGGGAACAATGAGCAGTTCTTC	CASSVVWGNNEQFF	NA	TRBV9	TRBJ2-1	NA
TGTGCCAGCAGCGGGACAGGGTACGGCAATCAGCCCCAGCATTTT	CASSGTGYGNQPQHF	NA	TRBV11-2	TRBJ1-5	TRBD1
TGTGCCAGCACCGGGAACAGACAGGGGCGGAACAATGAGCAGTTCTTC	CASTGNRQGRNNEQFF	NA	TRBV6-6	TRBJ2-1	TRBD1
TGCGCCAGCAGCTTCAGCGGGAGGCCAGATACGCAGTATTTT	CASSFSGRPDTQYF	once	TRBV5-1	TRBJ2-3	TRBD2
TGCGCCAGCCGGGGGCAGGTTACTGGGGCCAACGTCCTGACTTTC	CASRGQVTGANVLTF	NA	TRBV5-1	TRBJ2-6	NA
TGTGCCAGCAGTATGCGGGGACGGGCTCCTGAAGCTTTCTTT	CASSMRGRAPEAFF	once	TRBV6-5	TRBJ1-1	NA
TGTGCCAGCGGTAGGGGCATTGAGCAGTTCTTC	CASGRGIEQFF	NA	TRBV14	TRBJ2-1	NA
TGTGCCAGCAGCCTCGGGACAGGGGGCCCAGCGGCCCTCCACTTT	CASSLGTGGPAALHF	NA	TRBV14	TRBJ1-6	TRBD1
TGTGCCACCAGTCCTTATGGGACTAACTCCTACAATGAGCAGTTCTTC	CATSPYGTNSYNEQFF	few	TRBV24-1	TRBJ2-1	TRBD2
TGTGCCAGCAGCCAGAGGACCGCAGCAACTAATGAAAAACTGTTTTTT	CASSQRTAATNEKLFF	few	TRBV7-2	TRBJ1-4	NA
TGTGCCAGCAGTGAAATGCAGTTTTACTCTGGGGCCAACGTCCTGACTTTC	CASSEMQFYSGANVLTF	NA	TRBV6-1	TRBJ2-6	NA
TGTGCCAGCAGCCCTCGGACAGGAGGTAATTCACCCCTCCACTTT	CASSPRTGGNSPLHF	NA	TRBV7-8	TRBJ1-6	TRBD1
TGCGCCAGCCATAACGGGACAGGGGGCGCAGCAGATACGCAGTATTTT	CASHNGTGGAADTQYF	NA	TRBV4-1	TRBJ2-3	TRBD1
TGTGCCAGCAGTTACAACGGAGGGTCGGGTTTACCCCTCCACTTT	CASSYNGGSGLPLHF	NA	TRBV6-5	TRBJ1-6	NA
TGCGCCAGCAGTCCTGACAGAACCCCTAATGAAAAACTGTTTTTT	CASSPDRTPNEKLFF	few	TRBV5-1	TRBJ1-4	NA
TGTGCCAGCAGCCATAGGGACTATTCACCCCTCCACTTT	CASSHRDYSPLHF	medium-sized	TRBV11-3	TRBJ1-6	NA